This entry features one TCR beta chain sequence. Its antigen is still unknown. Base quality data are lacking; no much larger clone is found one base away. These data originate in a study of a mutant IDH1 vaccine in newly diagnosed glioma (dated by TCRdb to about 2021). Describing the broader study: Vaccination began 4-6 weeks after radiotherapy alone, or alongside temozolomide cycles in the chemotherapy-containing groups. Of the approximately 30 treated patients, about 62% were male and approximately 38% were female, and the mean age was roughly 40 years. Before enrollment, most patients had been given radiochemotherapy with temozolomide as standard therapy, while the rest had received either radiotherapy alone or temozolomide alone. The week-35 safety follow-up took place at visit V12, and the week-47 end of study took place at visit V13. Peripheral blood samples were drawn at six visits, namely V03 (baseline), V05, V07, V10, V12 and V13. For exploratory analyses, about two dozen treated patients had longitudinal TCRB deep sequencing done wherever samples were available.

The library was prepared using the immunoSEQ multiplex PCR assay. Following the manufacturer's protocol, the hsTCRB Kit was used to amplify rearranged TCR beta chain sequences. Sequencing of TCRB libraries was carried out on an Illumina MiSeq. Per the authors' processing: The kit vendor's proprietary platform handled demultiplexing, trimming and gene mapping. Not all clones reach the TCRdb copy of this immuneACCESS table, which keeps in-frame sequences only. Checked studies attribute under half of the gap to unresolved V genes and leave the rest unexplained. The V and J calls and the clone size are those of that table, but D and trimming were determined from the DNA. The sample table holds around 30,000 clones, of which around nine tenths were seen once. Around 12% of the sample belongs to the ten largest clones. The paper as a whole reports these results and caveats: Immune responses induced by the vaccine were seen in approximately 92% of patients across multiple MHC alleles. Changes in the top peripheral T cell clonotypes picked up by TCRB sequencing did not appear to be linked to pseudoprogression. PBMC samples for TCRB deep sequencing were selected based on availability. The authors noted that analyses of patient blood samples could not be reproduced because of sample limitations.

The CDR3 contains 15 residues, cysteine and phenylalanine counted. The sequence is cut down to CDR3 DNA, 45 bases in frame from base 1. CDR1 and CDR2, looked up from the germline V gene, are SQVTM and ANQGSEA. Here V drops 3 bases and J drops 7 bases, and the junction holds 7 bases not matched to any gene. Sample time point, as interpreted from the label and publication: week 47, end of study. Each vaccine dose, consisting of 300 ug of a 20-mer mutant IDH1 peptide in Montanide, was administered subcutaneously with topical imiquimod. Patients were given eight vaccinations, in weeks 1, 3, 5, 7, 11, 15, 19 and 23, which matched visits V03 through V10. All donors had newly diagnosed IDH1-mutant astrocytomas of WHO grade 3 or 4 that showed loss of nuclear ATRX. The samples were drawn from NOA16, a multicentre, single-arm, open-label phase I trial in Germany that tested a mutant IDH1 peptide vaccine in humans for the first time. Genomic DNA for TCRB sequencing was isolated from EDTA blood with the DNeasy Blood and Tissue Kit.

Recombination connected TRBV29-1 to TRBJ2-2, with 11 junctional bases fitting TRBD1. The specimen was PBMCs, collected from a glioma patient whose treatment included an IDH1 peptide vaccine. The TCR originated in a woman aged 30 to 39 with glioma. CDR3 loop: CSVDRDRGGVGELFF. The DNA sequence follows: TGCAGCGTTGACCGGGACAGGGGGGGTGTCGGGGAGCTGTTTTTT.